These 10 T cell receptor beta chains were all obtained from the same sample, sequenced in a study of Tregs in tolerant kidney transplant recipients. Produced via immunoSEQ multiplex PCR; TCRdb's table is partial and in-frame only. The sample lists tens of thousands of clones, roughly 84% occurring once. The sequencing input was CD4+ T cells from blood. The receptors derive from a human donor in good health.

DNA of the CDR3: TGTGCCAGCAGCTTGGACCAGCCCCAGCATTTT. It translates to CASSLDQPQHF. The J gene is TRBJ1-5, the V gene TRBV4-2; D is uncertain. CDR1 LGHNA and CDR2 YNFKEQ come from the germline V gene. The V end lost 5 bases, the J end lost 7 bases, and 6 bases lay between the germline ends. There are 11 residues in the CDR3.

The J gene is TRBJ2-7, the V gene TRBV29-1; 7 bases align to TRBD1. With 6 bases clipped from V and 2 bases from J, the junction kept 7 bases outside the gene matches. The CDR3 is 13 residues long. Germline-derived CDR1 and CDR2 are SQVTM and ANQGSEA. The CDR3 nucleotides are TGCAGCGTAACCGGGACAGTTACCTACGAGCAGTACTTC. Encoded protein: CSVTGTVTYEQYF.

This chain links TRBV7-2 with TRBJ2-5, with 9 bases identical to TRBD2. There are 15 residues in the CDR3. V shed 3 bases, J shed 4 bases, and the junction held 6 bases outside the gene matches. Germline assignment: CDR1 SGHTA and CDR2 FQGNSA. In DNA, the CDR3 is TGTGCCAGCAGCTTTTACGCGGGGGGGGCAGAGACCCAGTACTTC. Translation: CASSFYAGGAETQYF.

J is TRBJ1-1 and V is TRBV5-1, with D unclear. V was pared by 1 base and J by 1 base, with 14 bases between. The germline CDR1 and CDR2 sequences are SGHRS and YFSETQ. The CDR3 is 16 residues long. The CDR3 loop reads CASSLLTRTGNTEAFF. In nucleotides, the CDR3 is TGCGCCAGCAGCTTGCTCACACGTACCGGGAACACTGAAGCTTTCTTT.

The rearrangement links TRBV30 to TRBJ1-4; no clear D gene. Deletions cut 1 base from V and 10 bases from J, with 19 bases between. In germline, CDR1 is GTSNPN, CDR2 SVGIG (reference sequence). The CDR3 runs to 15 residues. CDR3 sequence reads: CAWSALDETGRKLFF. Here the CDR3 DNA reads TGTGCCTGGAGTGCTTTGGACGAAACCGGGCGAAAACTGTTTTTT. Full variable domain (rest looked up from reference TRBV30 and TRBJ1-4): SQTIHQWPATLVQPVGSPLSLECTVEGTSNPNLYWYRQAAGRGLQLLFYSVGIGQISSEVPQNLSASRPQDRQFILSSKKLLLSDSGFYLCAWSALDETGRKLFFGSGTQLSVL.

This chain joins TRBV25-1 and TRBJ2-3; D might be TRBD1 (5 bases). V was pared by 3 bases and J by 3 bases, with 13 bases between. This CDR3 has 15 amino acids. Germline CDR1 MGHDK, CDR2 SYGVNS. CDR3 DNA: TGTGCCAGCAGTGAGGGGCCAGGCTGGACAGATACGCAGTATTTT. The encoded protein is CASSEGPGWTDTQYF.

J is TRBJ2-7 and V is TRBV7-3, with TRBD2 matching 8 bases. Trimming took 2 bases from V and 3 from J; bases not matched to a gene: 15. This CDR3 spans 18 amino acids. Germline V gene lookup returns CDR1 SGHTA and CDR2 FQGTGA. The DNA for the CDR3 is TGTGCCAGCAGCTTAGAAAAAGCGGGAGATCAACTGGGCTACGAGCAGTACTTC. This codes for CASSLEKAGDQLGYEQYF.

The chain links TRBV11-2 to TRBJ2-2, with D unclear. Trimming took 1 base from V and 11 from J, leaving 14 bases between them. CDR1 is SGHAT and CDR2 is FQNNGV in the germline V gene. The CDR3 extends over 14 amino acids. CDR3 region: CASSLGSTVVELFF. In nucleotides, the CDR3 is TGTGCCAGCAGCTTAGGATCTACGGTGGTTGAGCTGTTTTTT.

The V call is TRBV19, the J call TRBJ1-2; 10 bases line up with TRBD1. CDR3 length equals 13 residues. V lost 6 bases and J lost 7; bases outside the gene matches: 5. Germline lookup yields CDR1 LNHDA and CDR2 SQIVND (reference sequence). CDR3 residues: CASRGTGASGYTF. CDR3 DNA sequence: TGTGCCAGTAGAGGGACAGGGGCGAGTGGCTACACCTTC. Drawing the rest from reference TRBV19 and TRBJ1-2, the complete variable domain is DGGITQSPKYLFRKEGQNVTLSCEQNLNHDAMYWYRQDPGQGLRLIYYSQIVNDFQKGDIAEGYSVSREKKESFPLTVTSAQKNPTAFYLCASRGTGASGYTFGSGTRLTVV.

The chain employs TRBV5-8 and TRBJ1-5; 7 bases match TRBD1. The CDR3 has 15 residues. Trimming at V came to 4 bases and at J to 9 bases, leaving 13 bases not matched to a gene. Germline V gene lookup returns CDR1 SGHTS and CDR2 YDEGEE. As DNA, the CDR3 is TGTGCCAGCAGCACCACAGGGGTCGGAACTGCGCCCCAGCATTTT. Encoded protein: CASSTTGVGTAPQHF.